One sample yielded the 7 T cell receptor beta chains listed below, sequenced in a study of blood T cell repertoires in COVID-19. Generated by immunoSEQ multiplex PCR, the TCRdb table keeps only in-frame clones and is missing some. The sample holds under 300,000 clones, 86% seen once. Sequenced material: peripheral blood. The receptors were gathered from a man aged 60 to 69 with acute or convalescent COVID-19.

The V and J genes are TRBV19 and TRBJ2-5; 7 bases agree with TRBD1. CDR3 length: 16 residues. The germline V gene encodes CDR1 LNHDA and CDR2 SQIVND (reference sequence). Losses at the gene ends were 7 bases for V and 1 base for J; bases not matched to a gene: 12. CDR3 nucleotide sequence: TGTGCCAGTATCCCACAGGGGCCGTATATCCAAGAGACCCAGTACTTC. Translated, it gives CASIPQGPYIQETQYF.

The rearrangement links TRBV4-3 to TRBJ1-5; no definite D call. V was trimmed by 0 bases and J by 7 bases, leaving 7 bases between them. This CDR3 spans 13 amino acids. Germline-derived CDR1 and CDR2 are LGHNA and YSLEER. CDR3 DNA sequence: TGCGCCAGCAGCCAAGATACAGTGCAGCCCCAGCATTTT. Its protein is CASSQDTVQPQHF.

The CDR3 is CASSSLAGGEQYF. The CDR3 nucleotides are TGTGCCAGCAGCTCACTAGCGGGAGGCGAGCAGTACTTC. This chain links TRBV7-2 with TRBJ2-7; 12 bases line up with TRBD2. The V and J ends lost 4 bases and 6 bases, in that order; junction bases with no gene match: 1. This CDR3 is built from 13 residues. The germline gives CDR1 SGHTA, CDR2 FQGNSA.

The V gene is TRBV3-1 (or the pseudogene TRBV3-2), the J gene TRBJ1-6; TRBD1 is a possible D gene (5 bases). Germline-derived CDR1 and CDR2 are LGHDT and YNNKEL (reference sequence). The CDR3 extends over 12 amino acids. Between the trimmed V and J ends, which lost 4 bases and 14 bases, there was a span of 12 bases. The CDR3 spells CASSRGGRTLHF. CDR3 bases: TGTGCCAGCAGCCGGGGGGGTCGCACCCTCCACTTT.

J is TRBJ2-5 and V is TRBV30, with 12 bases fitting TRBD2. Trimming removed 4 bases from V and 4 bases from J; junction bases left unmatched: 10. Germline assignment: CDR1 GTSNPN and CDR2 SVGIG (reference sequence). This CDR3 has 16 residues. This CDR3 is CAWTSGRAGVRETQYF. CDR3 sequence (DNA): TGTGCCTGGACTAGCGGGAGGGCCGGGGTTCGAGAGACCCAGTACTTC.

This clone has a handful of counts. The V and J genes are TRBV2 and TRBJ1-1; D may be TRBD1 (5 bases). In germline, CDR1 is SNHLY, CDR2 FYNNEI. Trimming shortened V by 8 bases and J by 1 base, and 14 bases separated the two germline ends. The CDR3 totals 14 residues. CDR3 region: CASGPYRRNTEAFF. The CDR3 DNA follows: TGTGCCAGCGGCCCCTACAGGCGGAACACTGAAGCTTTCTTT.

The chain carries TRBV7-9 and TRBJ1-4; TRBD1 matches 9 bases. The J segment lost 5 bases and the V segment lost 3 bases, leaving 4 bases of the junction unmatched. Germline CDR1 reads SEHNR; CDR2 reads FQNEAQ (reference sequence). The CDR3 runs 15 residues. The CDR3 loop is CASSFPTGGNEKLFF. CDR3 DNA sequence: TGTGCCAGCAGCTTCCCGACAGGGGGAAATGAAAAACTGTTTTTT.